This T cell receptor beta chain appears in the sequencing data of a study of CD4 T cells in relation to SARS-CoV-2 and coronaviruses. A note on this clone: Its target is unknown.

From germline, CDR1 is SGHTA and CDR2 FQGNSA. The CDR3 sequence is 16 residues long. V shed 1 base and J shed 0 bases, with 10 bases lying between them. Repertoires were generated with immunoSEQ multiplex PCR, while TCRdb's copy carries only in-frame clones and drops some. The table records about 36,000 clones, around 80% of them present only once. Material: memory CD4+ T cells from PBMCs, cultured in vitro. This chain joins TRBV7-2 and TRBJ1-3, with D perhaps TRBD1 (5 bases). This sequence was found in an adult with COVID-19. The CDR3: CASSLDVGPSGNTIYF. Here the CDR3 DNA reads TGTGCCAGCAGCTTAGATGTGGGACCCTCTGGAAACACCATATATTTT.